This TCR beta chain was sequenced in a study of radiation and T cells in renal cell carcinoma. TCRdb keeps only in-frame clones here, not all; method: immunoSEQ multiplex PCR. The data contain roughly 120,000 clones, roughly 80% of them singletons. Unmatched junction bases numbered 10, after V lost 6 bases and J lost 5 bases. Germline CDR1 ENHRY, CDR2 SYGVKD. The CDR3 consists of 16 residues. Time point given: baseline pretreatment blood. Treatment: 15 Gy SBRT to primary tumor, nephrectomy 4 weeks later. The sequences come from blood, collected from a patient whose treatment included radiotherapy and nephrectomy. The chain carries TRBV10-3 and TRBJ1-6; 7 bases match TRBD1. This receptor was obtained from a woman aged 55-70 years with renal cell carcinoma. CDR3 amino acids: CAISDEDRTHNSPLHF. The CDR3 DNA sequence: TGTGCCATCAGCGATGAGGACAGGACCCATAATTCACCCCTCCACTTT.